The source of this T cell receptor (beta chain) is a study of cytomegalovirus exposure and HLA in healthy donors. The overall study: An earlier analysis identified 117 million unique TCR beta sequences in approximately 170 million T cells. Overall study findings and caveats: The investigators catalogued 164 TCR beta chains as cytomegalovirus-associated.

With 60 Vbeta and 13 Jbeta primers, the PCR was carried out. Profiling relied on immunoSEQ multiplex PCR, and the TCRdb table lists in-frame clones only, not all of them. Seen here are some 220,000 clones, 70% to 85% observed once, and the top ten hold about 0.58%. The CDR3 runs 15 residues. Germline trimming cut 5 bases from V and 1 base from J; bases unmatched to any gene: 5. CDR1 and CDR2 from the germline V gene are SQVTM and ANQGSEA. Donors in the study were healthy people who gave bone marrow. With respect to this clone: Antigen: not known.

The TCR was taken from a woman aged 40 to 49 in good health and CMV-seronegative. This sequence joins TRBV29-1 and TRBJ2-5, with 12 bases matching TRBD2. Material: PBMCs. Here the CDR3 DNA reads TGCAGCGTTCCTCCGACTAGCGGGGGCCAAGAGACCCAGTACTTC. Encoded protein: CSVPPTSGGQETQYF.